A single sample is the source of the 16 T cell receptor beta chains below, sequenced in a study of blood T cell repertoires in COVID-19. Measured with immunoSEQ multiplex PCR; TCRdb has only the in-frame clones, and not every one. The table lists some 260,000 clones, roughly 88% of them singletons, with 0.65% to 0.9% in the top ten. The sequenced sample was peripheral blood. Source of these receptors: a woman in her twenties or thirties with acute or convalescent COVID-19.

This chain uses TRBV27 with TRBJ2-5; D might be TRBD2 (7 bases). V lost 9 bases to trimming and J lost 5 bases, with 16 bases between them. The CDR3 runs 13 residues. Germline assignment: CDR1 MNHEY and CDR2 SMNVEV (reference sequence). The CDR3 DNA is TGTGCCAGTAGGGCACAGGGAGGGGAGACCCAGTACTTC. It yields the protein CASRAQGGETQYF.

CDR3 coding DNA: TGTGCCAGCAGCTTTGGACAGGACAATCAGCCCCAGCATTTT. Amino acids: CASSFGQDNQPQHF. V gene TRBV13 combines with J gene TRBJ1-5, with 7 bases matching TRBD1. The germline V gene encodes CDR1 PRHDT and CDR2 FYEKMQ (reference sequence). The CDR3 covers 14 residues. With 3 bases clipped from V and 3 bases from J, the junction kept 2 bases outside the gene matches.

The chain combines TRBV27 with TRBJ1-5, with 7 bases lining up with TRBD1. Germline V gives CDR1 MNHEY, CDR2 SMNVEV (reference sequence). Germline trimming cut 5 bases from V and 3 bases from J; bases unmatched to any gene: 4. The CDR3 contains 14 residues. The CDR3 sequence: CASSRGQYNQPQHF. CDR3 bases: TGTGCCAGCAGTCGGGGACAGTACAATCAGCCCCAGCATTTT.

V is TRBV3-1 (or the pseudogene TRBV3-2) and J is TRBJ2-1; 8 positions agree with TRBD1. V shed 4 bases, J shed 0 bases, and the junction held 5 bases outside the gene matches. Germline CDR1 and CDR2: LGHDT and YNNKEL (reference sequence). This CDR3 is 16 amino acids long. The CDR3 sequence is CASSPLGQGSYNEQFF. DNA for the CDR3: TGTGCCAGCAGCCCTCTAGGACAGGGCTCCTACAATGAGCAGTTCTTC.

The chain's CDR3 is CASSFPPGIREKLFF. DNA for the CDR3: TGTGCCAGCAGTTTCCCCCCAGGGATACGGGAAAAACTGTTTTTT. The V call is TRBV27, the J call TRBJ1-4, with a tentative D call TRBD1 (5 bases). V was trimmed by 3 bases and J by 8 bases, leaving 16 bases between them. CDR1 and CDR2 from the germline V gene are MNHEY and SMNVEV (reference sequence). This CDR3 contains 15 residues.

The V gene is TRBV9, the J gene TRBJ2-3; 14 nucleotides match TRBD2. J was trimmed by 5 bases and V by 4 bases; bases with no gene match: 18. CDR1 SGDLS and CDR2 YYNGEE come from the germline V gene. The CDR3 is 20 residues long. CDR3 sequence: CASSSRTSGRRLYQKDTQYF. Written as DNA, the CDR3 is TGTGCCAGCAGCTCCCGGACTAGCGGGAGGCGCCTCTACCAGAAAGATACGCAGTATTTT.

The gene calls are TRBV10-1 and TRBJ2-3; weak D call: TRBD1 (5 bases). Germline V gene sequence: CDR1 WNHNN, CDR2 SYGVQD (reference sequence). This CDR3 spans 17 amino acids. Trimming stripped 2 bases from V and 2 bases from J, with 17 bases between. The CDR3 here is CASSETKSTAHTDTQYF. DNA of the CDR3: TGCGCCAGCAGTGAGACGAAGTCGACAGCTCACACAGATACGCAGTATTTT.

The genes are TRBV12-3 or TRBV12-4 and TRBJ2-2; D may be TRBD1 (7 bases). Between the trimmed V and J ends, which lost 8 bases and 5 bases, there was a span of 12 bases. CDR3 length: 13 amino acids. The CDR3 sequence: CASEGAGTGELFF. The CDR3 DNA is TGTGCCAGCGAGGGGGCGGGGACCGGGGAGCTGTTTTTT.

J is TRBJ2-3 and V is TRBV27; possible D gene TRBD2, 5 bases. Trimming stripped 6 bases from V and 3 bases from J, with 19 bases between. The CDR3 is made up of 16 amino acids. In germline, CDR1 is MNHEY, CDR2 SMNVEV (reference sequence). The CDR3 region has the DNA TGTGCCAGCAGAGTGTTGGAGGAGTTTGGGACAGATACGCAGTATTTT. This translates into CASRVLEEFGTDTQYF.

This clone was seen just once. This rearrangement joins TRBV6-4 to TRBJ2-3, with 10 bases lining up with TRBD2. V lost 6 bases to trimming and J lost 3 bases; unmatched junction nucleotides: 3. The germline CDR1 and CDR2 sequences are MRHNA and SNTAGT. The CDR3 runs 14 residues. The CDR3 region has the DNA TGTGCCAGCAGCTATAGCGGGAGGACAGATACGCAGTATTTT. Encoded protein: CASSYSGRTDTQYF.

CDR3 sequence: CASSLAGLAGDEQFF. The CDR3 DNA sequence: TGTGCCAGCAGCTTAGCGGGACTAGCGGGAGACGAGCAGTTCTTC. This chain uses TRBV7-2 with TRBJ2-1; 14 bases align to TRBD2. This CDR3 is built from 15 residues. Germline V CDR1 and CDR2: SGHTA, FQGNSA. The V segment lost 0 bases and the J segment 10 bases; nucleotides outside the gene matches: 2. The entire variable domain, with the rest obtained from reference TRBV7-2 and TRBJ2-1, is as follows: GAGVSQSPSNKVTEKGKDVELRCDPISGHTALYWYRQSLGQGLEFLIYFQGNSAPDKSGLPSDRFSAERTGGSVSTLTIQRTQQEDSAVYLCASSLAGLAGDEQFFGPGTRLTVL.

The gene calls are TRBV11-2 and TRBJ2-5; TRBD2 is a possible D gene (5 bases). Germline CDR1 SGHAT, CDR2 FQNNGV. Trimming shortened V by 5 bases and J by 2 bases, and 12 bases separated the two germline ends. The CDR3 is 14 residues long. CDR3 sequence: CASSPRGIQETQYF. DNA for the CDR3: TGTGCCAGCAGCCCCCGAGGGATTCAAGAGACCCAGTACTTC. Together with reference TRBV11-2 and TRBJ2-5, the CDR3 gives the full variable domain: EAGVAQSPRYKIIEKRQSVAFWCNPISGHATLYWYQQILGQGPKLLIQFQNNGVVDDSQLPKDRFSAERLKGVDSTLKIQPAKLEDSAVYLCASSPRGIQETQYFGPGTRLLVL.

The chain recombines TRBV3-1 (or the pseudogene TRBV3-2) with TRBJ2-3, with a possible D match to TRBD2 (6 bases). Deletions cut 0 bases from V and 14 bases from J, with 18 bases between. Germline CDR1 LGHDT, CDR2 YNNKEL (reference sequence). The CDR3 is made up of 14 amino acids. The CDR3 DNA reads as TGTGCCAGCAGCCAAGAAAAGAGGACTACTCGGCTGTATTTT. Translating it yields CASSQEKRTTRLYF.

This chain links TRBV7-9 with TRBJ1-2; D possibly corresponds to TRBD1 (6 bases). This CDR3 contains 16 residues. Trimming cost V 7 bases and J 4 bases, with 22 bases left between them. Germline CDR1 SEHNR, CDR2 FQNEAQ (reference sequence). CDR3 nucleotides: TGTGCCAGCACCCCGTTGGGGCACAGGGTGGGCTATGGCTACACCTTC. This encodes CASTPLGHRVGYGYTF.

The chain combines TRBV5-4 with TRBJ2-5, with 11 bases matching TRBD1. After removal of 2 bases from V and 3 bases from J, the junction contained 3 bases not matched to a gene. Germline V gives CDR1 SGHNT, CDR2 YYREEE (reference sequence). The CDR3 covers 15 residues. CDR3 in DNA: TGTGCCAGCAGCTTACCGGGACAGGGGGAAGAGACCCAGTACTTC. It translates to CASSLPGQGEETQYF.

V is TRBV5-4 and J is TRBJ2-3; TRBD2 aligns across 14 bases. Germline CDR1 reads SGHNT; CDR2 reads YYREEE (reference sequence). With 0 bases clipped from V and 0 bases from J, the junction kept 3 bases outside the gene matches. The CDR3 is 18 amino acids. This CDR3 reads CASSLGLAGGTSTDTQYF. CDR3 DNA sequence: TGTGCCAGCAGCTTGGGACTAGCGGGAGGGACTAGCACAGATACGCAGTATTTT.